This T cell receptor (beta chain) was recorded in a study of Tregs in tolerant kidney transplant recipients. Study details: Mixed chimerism was transient after nonmyeloablative marrow transplants from related graft donors. Study-wide results and caveats: Biological reproducibility was not directly addressed in this study.

TCRdb's table, derived via immunoSEQ multiplex PCR, lists solely in-frame clones and lacks some. There are approximately 75,000 clones in the sample; around 93% occur only once, and 0.34% lies in the top ten. Trimming removed 6 bases from V and 5 bases from J, with 10 bases in between. The CDR3 is 13 amino acids. CDR1 SGHTA and CDR2 FQGNSA come from the germline V gene. Unstimulated Tregs (CD4+CD25+CD127-) and CD4+CD25- non-Tregs were sorted from PBMCs. Points on this clone: Its antigen is unknown.

This receptor was identified in a human donor who received a combined kidney and bone marrow transplant. Material: Tregs from blood, obtained before the transplant. The V call is TRBV7-2, the J call TRBJ2-2; D is possibly TRBD1 (5 bases). The CDR3 protein is CASRGQGTGELFF. The CDR3 region has the DNA TGTGCCAGCAGGGGCCAGGGTACCGGGGAGCTGTTTTTT.